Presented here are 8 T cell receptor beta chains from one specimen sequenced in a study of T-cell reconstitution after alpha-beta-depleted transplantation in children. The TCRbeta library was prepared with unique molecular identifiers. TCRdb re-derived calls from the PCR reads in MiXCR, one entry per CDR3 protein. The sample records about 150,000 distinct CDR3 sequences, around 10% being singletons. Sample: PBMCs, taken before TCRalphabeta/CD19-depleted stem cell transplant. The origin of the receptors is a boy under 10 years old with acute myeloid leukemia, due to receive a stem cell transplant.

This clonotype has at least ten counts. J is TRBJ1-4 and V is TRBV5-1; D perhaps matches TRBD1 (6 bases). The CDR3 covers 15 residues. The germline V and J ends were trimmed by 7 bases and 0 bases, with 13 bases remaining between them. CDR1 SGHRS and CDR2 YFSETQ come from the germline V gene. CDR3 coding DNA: TGCGCCAGCCGACCAGGGGATCCAACTAATGAAAAACTGTTTTTT. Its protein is CASRPGDPTNEKLFF.

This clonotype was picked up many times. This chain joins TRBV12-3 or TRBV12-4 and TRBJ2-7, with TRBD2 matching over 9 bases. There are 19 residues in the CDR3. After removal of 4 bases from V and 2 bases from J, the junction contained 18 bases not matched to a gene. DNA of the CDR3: TGTGCCAGCAGTTCCCCCCGGTTTAGCGGGGGCCCCACTACCTACGAGCAGTACGTC. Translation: CASSSPRFSGGPTTYEQYV.

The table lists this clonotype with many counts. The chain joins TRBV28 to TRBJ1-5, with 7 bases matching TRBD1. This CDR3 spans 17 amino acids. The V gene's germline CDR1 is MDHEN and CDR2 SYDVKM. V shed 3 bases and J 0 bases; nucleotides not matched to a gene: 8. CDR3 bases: TGTGCCAGCAGTTTTACCGGGACAGTCCATAGCAATCAGCCCCAGCATTTT. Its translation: CASSFTGTVHSNQPQHF. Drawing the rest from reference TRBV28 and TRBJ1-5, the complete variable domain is DVKVTQSSRYLVKRTGEKVFLECVQDMDHENMFWYRQDPGLGLRLIYFSYDVKMKEKGDIPEGYSVSREKKERFSLILESASTNQTSMYLCASSFTGTVHSNQPQHFGDGTRLSIL.

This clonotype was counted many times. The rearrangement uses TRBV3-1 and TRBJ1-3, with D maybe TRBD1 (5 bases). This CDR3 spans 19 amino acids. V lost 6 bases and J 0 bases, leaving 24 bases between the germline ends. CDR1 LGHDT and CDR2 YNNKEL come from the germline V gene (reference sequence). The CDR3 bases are TGTGCCAGCAGAAACATCCGACCCCGGGGCAGCGACTCTGGAAACACCATATATTTT. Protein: CASRNIRPRGSDSGNTIYF.

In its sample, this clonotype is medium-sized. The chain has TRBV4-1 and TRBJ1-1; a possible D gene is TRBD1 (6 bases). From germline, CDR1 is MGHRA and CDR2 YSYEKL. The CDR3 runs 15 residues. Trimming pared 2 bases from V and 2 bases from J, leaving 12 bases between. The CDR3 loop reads CASSQYEQGNTEAFF. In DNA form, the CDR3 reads TGCGCCAGCAGCCAATATGAACAGGGAAACACTGAAGCTTTCTTT.

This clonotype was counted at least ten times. CDR3 loop: CATSRDRSPIYEQYV. The CDR3 DNA reads TGTGCCACCAGCAGAGATCGTTCTCCGATCTACGAGCAGTACGTC. The chain combines TRBV15 with TRBJ2-7; D is uncertain. CDR1 and CDR2 (germline): LNHNV, YYDKDF (reference sequence). The CDR3 is made up of 15 amino acids. The V and J ends lost 0 bases and 3 bases respectively, with 12 bases between them.

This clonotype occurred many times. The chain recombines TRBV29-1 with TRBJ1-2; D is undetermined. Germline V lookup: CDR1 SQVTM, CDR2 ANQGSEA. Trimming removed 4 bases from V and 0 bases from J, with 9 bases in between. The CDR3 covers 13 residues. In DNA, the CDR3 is TGCAGCGTTGTACACACAGCTAACTATGGCTACACCTTC. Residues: CSVVHTANYGYTF.

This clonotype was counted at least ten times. CDR3 loop: CSATSGRNTGELFF. The CDR3 nucleotides are TGCAGTGCTACGAGCGGGAGGAACACCGGGGAGCTGTTTTTT. This chain joins TRBV20-1 and TRBJ2-2; 8 bases agree with TRBD2. This CDR3 spans 14 amino acids. Germline lookup yields CDR1 DFQATT and CDR2 SNEGSKA (reference sequence). The V and J ends lost 4 bases and 1 base, in that order; junction bases with no gene match: 2.